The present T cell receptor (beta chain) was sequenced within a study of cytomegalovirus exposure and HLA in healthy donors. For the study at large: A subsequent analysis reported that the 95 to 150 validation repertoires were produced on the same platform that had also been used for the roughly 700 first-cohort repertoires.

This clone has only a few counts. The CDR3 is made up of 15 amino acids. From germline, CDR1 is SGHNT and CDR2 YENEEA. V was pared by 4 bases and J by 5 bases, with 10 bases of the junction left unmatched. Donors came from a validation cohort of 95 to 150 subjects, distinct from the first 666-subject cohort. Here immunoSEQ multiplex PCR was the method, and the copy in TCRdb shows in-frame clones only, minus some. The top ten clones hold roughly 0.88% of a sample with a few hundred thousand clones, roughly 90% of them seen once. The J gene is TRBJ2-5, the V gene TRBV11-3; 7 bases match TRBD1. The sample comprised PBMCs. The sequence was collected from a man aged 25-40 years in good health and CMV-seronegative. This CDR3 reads CASSYRGTGVETQYF. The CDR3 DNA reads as TGTGCCAGCAGCTACCGTGGAACAGGGGTTGAGACCCAGTACTTC.